This T cell receptor (beta chain) was identified during a study of blood T cell repertoires in COVID-19. Study summary: The analysed material was cDNA or gDNA that came from T cells, B-cell-depleted T cells, or PBMCs.

Method: immunoSEQ multiplex PCR; TCRdb's copy keeps in-frame clones and lacks some. The sample has approximately 59,000 clones, 85% to 90% seen once. The sample comprised peripheral blood. This sequence was found in a man aged 40-49 years with active COVID-19.

CDR3 sequence reads: CASSRTGDHNQPQHF. For the CDR3, the DNA is TGTGCCAGCAGCAGGACAGGGGATCACAATCAGCCCCAGCATTTT. The chain uses TRBV6-5 and TRBJ1-5; 9 bases agree with TRBD1. The CDR3 loop spans 15 amino acids. V was pared by 6 bases and J by 3 bases, with 6 bases of the junction left unmatched. The germline V gene encodes CDR1 MNHEY and CDR2 SVGAGI.